This T cell receptor (beta chain) was captured in a study of CD8 T cells in ankylosing spondylitis. Study observations and caveats: What appeared characteristic of ankylosing spondylitis blood was a TCR beta motif of about eight highly homologous variants. Previous work reported some of these motif variants in the synovial fluid and blood of reactive arthritis. Relatively scarce in peripheral blood, disease-linked clones were CD8+. The study looked at matched synovial fluid samples from ankylosing spondylitis patients. Disease-linked clones were reported to be significantly enriched there.

TCR beta libraries were made by quantitative 5'-RACE with molecular barcodes. TCRdb used MiXCR to reprocess the 5' RACE reads, holding one entry per CDR3 protein. In the table there are about 420,000 distinct CDR3 sequences, more than 20% of which are singletons. This clonotype was found a few times. What it recognizes is unknown. What was sequenced was blood, either unsorted or a sorted T cell fraction (not recorded which). The sequence derives from a male donor with ankylosing spondylitis.

This chain's CDR3 is CSATGLVPLSYEQYF. CDR3 in DNA: TGCAGTGCTACGGGACTAGTTCCCCTTTCCTACGAGCAGTACTTC. This rearrangement joins TRBV20-1 to TRBJ2-7; 8 nucleotides align to TRBD2. After removal of 4 bases from V and 1 base from J, the junction contained 9 bases not matched to a gene. The CDR3 has 15 amino acids. The V gene's germline CDR1 is DFQATT and CDR2 SNEGSKA (reference sequence).